The clone carrying this T cell receptor beta chain was observed a few times. As yet, its antigen is unknown. Amplification of TCR beta CDR3 regions used RNA as the template. TCR CDR3 underwent first-round RT-PCR with the HTBI primer set. TCRdb re-called the multiplex PCR reads with MiXCR, one entry per CDR3 protein. The sample includes approximately 700,000 distinct CDR3 sequences, around 15% of them seen just once. CDR1 is SGHTA and CDR2 is FQGNSA in the germline V gene. This CDR3 is 14 amino acids long. V gave up 0 bases and J gave up 8 bases, with 13 bases separating them. This specimen belongs to a study of T cells in Graves' hyperthyroidism and ophthalmopathy. Whole-study findings and limits: Most thyroid clonotypes with frequency above 0.001 were detected in blood.

The specimen was blood. The chain uses TRBV7-2 and TRBJ1-2; a weak D match, TRBD1 (6 bases). The clonotype comes from a young man with Graves' hyperthyroidism. Written as DNA, the CDR3 is TGTGCCAGCAGCTTAGCAGGGGGGGCGGCGGGCTACACCTTC. Protein: CASSLAGGAAGYTF.